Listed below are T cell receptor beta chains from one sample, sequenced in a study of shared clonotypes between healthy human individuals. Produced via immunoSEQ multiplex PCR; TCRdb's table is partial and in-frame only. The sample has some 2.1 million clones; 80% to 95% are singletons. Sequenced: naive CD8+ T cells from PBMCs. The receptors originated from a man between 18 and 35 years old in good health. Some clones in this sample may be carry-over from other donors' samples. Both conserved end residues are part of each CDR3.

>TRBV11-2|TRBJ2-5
CASSYPGGAGTQYF
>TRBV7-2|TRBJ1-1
CASSLPRGAGTEAFF
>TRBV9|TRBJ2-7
CASSVGSAHEQYF
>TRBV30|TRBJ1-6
CAGETGWNSPLHF
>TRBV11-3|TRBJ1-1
CASSSDGEAFF
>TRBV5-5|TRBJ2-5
CASSWGPPKTQYF
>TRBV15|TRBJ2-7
CATSRDQQGESYEQYF
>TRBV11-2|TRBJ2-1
CASSLAIRAEYNEQFF
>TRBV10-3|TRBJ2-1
CAISESLVVSGEQFF
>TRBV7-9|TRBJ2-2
CASRSMGGQGENTGELFF
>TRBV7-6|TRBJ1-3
CASSLGNTIYF
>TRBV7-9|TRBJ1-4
CASSLERNEKLFF
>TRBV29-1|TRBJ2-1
CSVEEWTGKSLEQFF
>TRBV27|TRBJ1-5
CASSLSQGAGNQPQHF
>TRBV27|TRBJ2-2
CASSGDGGELFF
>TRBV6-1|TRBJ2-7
CASSDRPGGYEQYF
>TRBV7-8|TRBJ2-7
CASSPGLAGVTYEQYF
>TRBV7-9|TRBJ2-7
CASSLATGAGYEQYF
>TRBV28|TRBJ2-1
CATSEGSEQFF
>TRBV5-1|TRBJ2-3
CASSLGTGGSDTQYF
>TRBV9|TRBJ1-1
CASSVGGSTEAFF
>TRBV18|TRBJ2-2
CASSPTSTGLNTGELFF
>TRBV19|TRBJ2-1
CASTPISGIYNEQFF
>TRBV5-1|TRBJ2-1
CASSTEREAPYNEQFF
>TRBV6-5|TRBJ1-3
CASSYSYPDSGNTIYF
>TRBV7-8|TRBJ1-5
CASSSIRRHFQHF
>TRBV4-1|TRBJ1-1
CASSHPPRDTEAFF
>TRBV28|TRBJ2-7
CASRGLAGAYEQYF